Ten or more counts support the clone carrying this T cell receptor (beta chain). The data derive from a study of regulatory T cells in long-lasting Graves disease. The CDR3 runs to 14 residues. Trimming took off 7 bases at V and 5 bases at J, with 14 bases between the two ends. Germline V gene sequence: CDR1 MNHNS, CDR2 SASEGT. CDR3 regions were amplified by Arm-PCR using iRepertoire HTBI primers to build TCR beta libraries. TCRdb reprocessed the multiplex PCR reads with MiXCR, giving one entry per CDR3 protein. Of about 520,000 distinct CDR3 sequences in the sample, around 13% were seen once. As for time point: newly diagnosed GD, antithyroid drugs for less than 3 months. Construction of the TCR library relied on RNA isolated from PBMCs. These data were likewise used in another study, on T cells in Graves' hyperthyroidism and ophthalmopathy. That study reports: Clinical symptoms, serum thyroxine, TRAb, thyroid ultrasound and orbital computed tomography informed diagnoses. Researchers ran a first-round RT-PCR on the TCR CDR3 using the HTBI primer set.

The chain links TRBV6-1 to TRBJ1-4; the D is unclear. Material: peripheral blood mononuclear cells (PBMCs), obtained at new diagnosis, from a patient treated with antithyroid drugs. The TCR sequence derives from a woman aged 25 to 39 with Graves disease. Written as DNA, the CDR3 is TGTGCCAGCAACCCCCGGCAGCTAAATGAAAAACTGTTTTTT. It translates to CASNPRQLNEKLFF.